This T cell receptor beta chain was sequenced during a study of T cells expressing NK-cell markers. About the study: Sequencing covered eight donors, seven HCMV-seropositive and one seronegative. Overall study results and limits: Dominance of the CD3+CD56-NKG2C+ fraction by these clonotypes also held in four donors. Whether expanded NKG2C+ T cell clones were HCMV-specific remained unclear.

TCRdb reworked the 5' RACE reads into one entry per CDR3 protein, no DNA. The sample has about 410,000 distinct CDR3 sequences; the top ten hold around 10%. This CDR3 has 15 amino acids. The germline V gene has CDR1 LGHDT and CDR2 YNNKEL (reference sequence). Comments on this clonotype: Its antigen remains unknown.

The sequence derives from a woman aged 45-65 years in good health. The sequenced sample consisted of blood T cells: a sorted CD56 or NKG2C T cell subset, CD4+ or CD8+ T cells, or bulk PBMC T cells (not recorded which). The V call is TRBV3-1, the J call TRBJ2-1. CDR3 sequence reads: CASSRRGLSGNEQFF.